The 13 T cell receptor beta chains given below trace back to one sample, sequenced in a study of cytomegalovirus exposure and HLA in healthy donors. A multiplex PCR was run with 60 Vbeta primers and 13 Jbeta primers. Assay used: immunoSEQ multiplex PCR; TCRdb lists only in-frame clones, some missing. The table has 150,000 to 200,000 clones, approximately 86% seen once. Sequenced material: PBMCs. The receptors shown here come from a young woman in good health and CMV-seronegative.

V usage is TRBV4-3 and J usage is TRBJ1-2; D is perhaps TRBD1 (5 bases). From germline, CDR1 is LGHNA and CDR2 YSLEER. This CDR3 is built from 16 residues. V lost 0 bases and J lost 4, with 15 bases in between. CDR3 sequence: CASSQDLPRAVYGYTF. Written as DNA, the CDR3 is TGCGCCAGCAGCCAAGATTTGCCCAGGGCGGTCTATGGCTACACCTTC.

The V gene is TRBV4-1, the J gene TRBJ1-1; possible D gene TRBD1, 6 bases. V was trimmed by 3 bases and J by 6 bases, leaving 14 bases between them. The CDR3 consists of 14 residues. Germline V gene sequence: CDR1 MGHRA, CDR2 YSYEKL. This CDR3 is CASSHDDRSAEAFF. In nucleotides, the CDR3 is TGCGCCAGCAGCCATGATGACAGGAGCGCTGAAGCTTTCTTT.

This rearrangement joins TRBV9 to TRBJ1-4, with unresolved D. Trimming removed 4 bases at V and 7 bases at J, with 14 bases between. CDR1 and CDR2 (germline): SGDLS, YYNGEE. CDR3 length: 14 residues. The CDR3 DNA reads as TGTGCCAGCAGCCTACGGCCATCGGGTGAAAAACTGTTTTTT. Residues: CASSLRPSGEKLFF.

This clone has a handful of counts. The genes are TRBV5-8 and TRBJ1-5; weak D call: TRBD1 (6 bases). CDR1 SGHTS and CDR2 YDEGEE come from the germline V gene. The CDR3 sequence is 15 residues long. Trimming cost V 4 bases and J 3 bases, with 14 bases left between them. The CDR3 sequence: CASSLDGGANQPQHF. The CDR3 DNA sequence: TGTGCCAGCAGCCTGGACGGGGGGGCCAATCAGCCCCAGCATTTT.

A few counts support this clone. The chain carries TRBV29-1 and TRBJ2-5, with 7 bases matching TRBD2. CDR3 size: 13 residues. Trimming at V came to 8 bases and at J to 2 bases, leaving 8 bases not matched to a gene. CDR1 SQVTM and CDR2 ANQGSEA come from the germline V gene. CDR3 in amino acids: CSLGWGGQETQYF. CDR3 sequence (DNA): TGCAGCCTAGGGTGGGGGGGACAAGAGACCCAGTACTTC.

The rearrangement uses TRBV19 and TRBJ2-7; 9 bases fit TRBD2. The CDR3 has 14 residues. Trimming took 4 bases from V and 6 from J; bases not matched to a gene: 7. Looked up from germline, CDR1 is LNHDA and CDR2 is SQIVND (reference sequence). The chain's CDR3 is CASSRTRGLAEQYF. The CDR3 DNA follows: TGTGCCAGTAGTAGGACCCGGGGACTAGCCGAGCAGTACTTC.

The J gene is TRBJ2-3, the V gene TRBV7-9; D gene uncertain. The V gene lost 4 bases and the J gene lost 2 bases, with 10 bases spanning the gap. The CDR3 contains 14 residues. Germline-derived CDR1 and CDR2 are SEHNR and FQNEAQ (reference sequence). The CDR3 loop is CASSSVATTDTQYF. The CDR3 region has the DNA TGTGCCAGCAGCTCGGTAGCAACCACAGATACGCAGTATTTT.

This rearrangement joins TRBV7-2 to TRBJ2-1; 14 bases map to TRBD2. After removal of 2 bases from V and 4 bases from J, the junction contained 7 bases not matched to a gene. The germline gives CDR1 SGHTA, CDR2 FQGNSA. The CDR3 is 18 residues long. Here the CDR3 DNA reads TGTGCCAGCAGCTTACCGGGGACTAGCGGGAGCTCGTACAATGAGCAGTTCTTC. Translation gives CASSLPGTSGSSYNEQFF.

The genes are TRBV7-2 and TRBJ2-1; 11 bases align to TRBD1. This CDR3 is 15 amino acids long. V dropped 1 base and J dropped 9; count of bases not matched to a gene: 5. Germline values: CDR1 SGHTA, CDR2 FQGNSA. CDR3 region: CASSLVGTGGTEQFF. The CDR3 bases are TGTGCCAGCAGCTTAGTAGGGACAGGGGGAACTGAGCAGTTCTTC.

J is TRBJ1-1 and V is TRBV30, with a weak D call TRBD1 (5 bases). The CDR3 is made up of 17 amino acids. Trimming took 2 bases from V and 4 from J, leaving 23 bases between them. Germline V gives CDR1 GTSNPN, CDR2 SVGIG (reference sequence). The CDR3 reads CAWSPGRVASWTTEAFF. The CDR3 DNA is TGTGCCTGGAGTCCAGGCAGGGTGGCTAGTTGGACCACTGAAGCTTTCTTT. Combining the CDR3 with reference TRBV30 and TRBJ1-1 gives the whole variable domain SQTIHQWPATLVQPVGSPLSLECTVEGTSNPNLYWYRQAAGRGLQLLFYSVGIGQISSEVPQNLSASRPQDRQFILSSKKLLLSDSGFYLCAWSPGRVASWTTEAFFGQGTRLTVV.

The chain combines TRBV9 with TRBJ2-1, with D perhaps TRBD2 (6 bases). V was trimmed by 3 bases and J by 3 bases, leaving 16 bases between them. Germline V gene data show CDR1 as SGDLS and CDR2 as YYNGEE. This CDR3 is 16 amino acids long. The CDR3 DNA reads as TGTGCCAGCAGCGGAGGGACTCCTCAATTCTACAATGAGCAGTTCTTC. Residues: CASSGGTPQFYNEQFF.

This clone was picked up one time. The V and J genes are TRBV2 and TRBJ1-6; 7 bases are a match to TRBD1. V gave up 7 bases and J gave up 10 bases; unmatched junction bases: 7. Germline CDR1 reads SNHLY; CDR2 reads FYNNEI. This CDR3 contains 13 residues. The CDR3: CASNRQGESPLHF. CDR3 DNA sequence: TGTGCCAGCAATCGACAGGGCGAGTCACCCCTCCACTTT.

The rearrangement uses TRBV29-1 and TRBJ2-7, with a possible D match to TRBD1 (5 bases). The CDR3 loop spans 13 amino acids. V was clipped by 6 bases and J by 0 bases, with 12 bases between them. Germline loops: CDR1 SQVTM, CDR2 ANQGSEA. CDR3 sequence (DNA): TGCAGCGTCCAGACAGATTACTCCTACGAGCAGTACTTC. Translated: CSVQTDYSYEQYF.